The 2 T cell receptor beta chains listed next were all sequenced from one sample in a study of beta chain features in type 1 diabetes. Study conclusions and caveats: Among patients with Type 1 diabetes, TCRB CDR3s were moderately but significantly shorter in every one of the four CD4+ subsets.

The antigens of these receptors remain unknown. Expressed TCRB transcripts got sequenced, as all isolated RNA was reverse transcribed. TCRdb's copy holds only in-frame clones and misses some; the assay was immunoSEQ multiplex PCR. In the table there are 600,000 to 700,000 clones, around an eighth of which are singletons. What was sequenced was naive CD4+ T cells from blood. These receptors were collected from a man aged 18 to 35 with type 1 diabetes.

The gene calls are TRBV7-2 and TRBJ2-7; D not certain. V shed 7 bases and J shed 1 base, with 14 bases lying between them. The germline V gene has CDR1 SGHTA and CDR2 FQGNSA. This CDR3 is built from 14 residues. CDR3 residues: CASTDRRGSYEQYF. Written as DNA, the CDR3 is TGTGCCAGCACCGATCGTCGCGGATCCTACGAGCAGTACTTC.

The chain uses TRBV9 and TRBJ2-7; 8 bases line up with TRBD1. Germline V gene lookup returns CDR1 SGDLS and CDR2 YYNGEE. With V trimmed by 4 bases and J by 3 bases, 6 bases remained unmatched. The CDR3 extends over 14 amino acids. CDR3 in DNA: TGTGCCAGCAGCATAACGACAGGGGACTACGAGCAGTACTTC. Its translation is CASSITTGDYEQYF.